A single sample is the source of the 9 T cell receptor beta chains below, sequenced in a study of T cells in Graves' hyperthyroidism and ophthalmopathy. The CDR3 regions of TCR beta were amplified from RNA transcripts. HTBI primers were the set used in a first-round RT-PCR of the TCR CDR3. TCRdb ran MiXCR on the multiplex PCR reads and lists one entry per CDR3 protein. The sample includes approximately 600,000 distinct CDR3 sequences, less than 25% seen only once; the top ten take more than 30%. The sequenced sample consisted of blood. The source of these receptors is a young man with Graves' ophthalmopathy.

The gene calls are TRBV2 and TRBJ1-4, with a tentative D call TRBD1 (5 bases). Per germline, CDR1 SNHLY and CDR2 FYNNEI. There are 11 residues in the CDR3. Deletions cut 3 bases from V and 13 bases from J, with 9 bases between. CDR3 nucleotides: TGTGCCAGCAGTGACAGGGAGATACTGTTTTTT. This gives the protein CASSDREILFF.

A few counts support this clonotype. The chain recombines TRBV24-1 with TRBJ2-1; possible D gene TRBD1, 6 bases. This CDR3 has 13 amino acids. Trimming left V 5 bases short and J 10 bases short, with 14 bases between. CDR1 is KGHDR, CDR2 SFDVKD, per germline. CDR3 DNA: TGTGCCACCAGTGGGGGCACAGGGCGGGAGCAGTTCTTC. This gives the protein CATSGGTGREQFF.

In this sample, this clonotype turned up a few times. The chain employs TRBV12-5 and TRBJ2-1; 13 nucleotides align to TRBD2. The CDR3 contains 15 residues. J was trimmed by 7 bases and V by 3 bases; bases with no gene match: 3. Germline V lookup: CDR1 LGHNT, CDR2 FRNRAP. For the CDR3, the DNA is TGTGCTAGTGGTTTAGAGGGACTAGCGGGAAATGAGCAGTTCTTC. Encoded protein: CASGLEGLAGNEQFF.

CDR3 sequence reads: CASSSSGIDYEQYF. CDR3 nucleotide sequence: TGTGCCAGCAGCTCCAGCGGGATTGACTACGAGCAGTACTTC. The chain employs TRBV13 and TRBJ2-7; 7 positions agree with TRBD2. The CDR3 loop spans 14 amino acids. In germline, CDR1 is PRHDT, CDR2 FYEKMQ (reference sequence). V lost 4 bases, J lost 3 bases, and 6 bases stayed unmatched.

The chain couples TRBV19 to TRBJ2-2; the D gene is possibly TRBD1 (5 bases). V was pared by 4 bases and J by 3 bases, with 9 bases between. The CDR3 consists of 14 residues. Looked up from germline, CDR1 is LNHDA and CDR2 is SQIVND (reference sequence). CDR3: CASSNTGDTGELFF. DNA for the CDR3: TGTGCCAGTAGTAATACAGGAGACACCGGGGAGCTGTTTTTT.

The rearrangement links TRBV6-2 or TRBV6-3 to TRBJ2-5, with D possibly matching TRBD1 (6 bases). There are 12 residues in the CDR3. The germline CDR1 and CDR2 sequences are MNHEY and SVGEGT. Trimming removed 6 bases from V and 5 bases from J, with 10 bases in between. The CDR3 DNA reads TGTGCCAGCAGAGGGGGTCGCGAGACCCAGTACTTC. Its translation is CASRGGRETQYF.

This chain connects TRBV29-1 to TRBJ1-6; maybe TRBD1 (5 bases). The ends were cut back, 6 bases at V and 8 bases at J, with 14 bases in the middle. This CDR3 region has 13 residues. CDR1 is SQVTM, CDR2 ANQGSEA, per germline. The CDR3 spells CSVSQELDSPLHF. Written as DNA, the CDR3 is TGCAGCGTCTCACAGGAGTTAGATTCACCCCTCCACTTT.

The chain combines TRBV11-2 with TRBJ2-1; D not resolved. Germline assignment: CDR1 SGHAT and CDR2 FQNNGV. Trimming shortened V by 5 bases and J by 0 bases, and 8 bases separated the two germline ends. The length of the CDR3 is 14 residues. The CDR3 spells CASSRQSSYNEQFF. In nucleotides, the CDR3 is TGTGCCAGCAGCCGGCAGTCCTCCTACAATGAGCAGTTCTTC.

This clonotype occurred a few times. V is TRBV24-1 and J is TRBJ1-1, with TRBD1 as a possible D gene (6 bases). Per germline, CDR1 KGHDR and CDR2 SFDVKD. This CDR3 has 11 amino acids. Trimming took 7 bases from V and 7 from J, leaving 9 bases between them. CDR3 sequence: CATRDSREAFF. The CDR3 region has the DNA TGTGCCACCAGGGACAGCCGTGAAGCTTTCTTT.